The rows below give T cell receptor beta chains drawn from one sample of a study of control samples from healthy donors and cancer patients. Clones were sequenced by immunoSEQ multiplex PCR, and TCRdb holds only the in-frame ones, with some missing. The sample contains 170,000 or so clones, around 90% of which appear only once. The sample consisted of blood. The source is a woman aged 35 to 49 in good health. Both conserved end residues are part of each CDR3. A D gene is named only where the DNA matches it firmly. Clone size is stated in some rows and not others, as once, few, many or a class when expanded.

V gene,D gene,J gene,clone size,CDR3 DNA,CDR3 protein
TRBV11-2,.,TRBJ2-1,.,TGTGCCAGCAGCTTAAGCCTAGTGGCGGGCCGACAGAATGAGCAGTTCTTC,CASSLSLVAGRQNEQFF
TRBV29-1,.,TRBJ2-2,.,TGCAGCGGGAAGGGGTACACCGGGGAGCTGTTTTTT,CSGKGYTGELFF
TRBV24-1,TRBD2,TRBJ2-3,.,TGTGCCACCAGAGGAGCGGGGGGGCCGGGGAATACGCAGTATTTT,CATRGAGGPGNTQYF
TRBV5-1,.,TRBJ1-1,.,TGCGCCAGCAGCCTTGGACAGTGGGAAAGGACTGAAGCTTTCTTT,CASSLGQWERTEAFF
TRBV19,.,TRBJ1-5,.,TGTGCCAGTACCAACAGGAGGAGCAATCAGCCCCAGCATTTT,CASTNRRSNQPQHF
TRBV19,.,TRBJ1-1,once,TGTGCCAGCCGCCACCTGGGCACTGAAGCTTTCTTT,CASRHLGTEAFF
TRBV29-1,.,TRBJ1-2,.,TGCAGCGTTGAATCTGGCAGTGCCTATGGCTACACCTTC,CSVESGSAYGYTF
TRBV4-1,TRBD1,TRBJ1-1,.,TGCGCCAGCAGCCAAGAGTCCGGACAGGGGGCCCGGACTGAAGCTTTCTTT,CASSQESGQGARTEAFF
TRBV2,.,TRBJ2-7,.,TGTGCCAGCAGTGGTGGAGGCGAGCAGTACTTC,CASSGGGEQYF
TRBV6-1,TRBD1,TRBJ1-5,.,TGTGCCAGCAGTGAAGCGAGGGGGACAGGGGGACAGCCCCAGCATTTT,CASSEARGTGGQPQHF
TRBV6-1,.,TRBJ1-5,.,TGTGCCAGCAGTGAACAAGGAGGGATTGATAATCAGCCCCAGCATTTT,CASSEQGGIDNQPQHF
TRBV28,.,TRBJ2-3,.,TGTGCCAGCAGTTTACCCCAATCCGGAGATACGCAGTATTTT,CASSLPQSGDTQYF
TRBV10-3,.,TRBJ2-5,.,TGTGCCATCACCAAAGACAGGAATCAAGAGACCCAGTACTTC,CAITKDRNQETQYF
TRBV7-6,.,TRBJ1-5,.,TGTGCCAGCAGCTTAATTGTTCGACACCACAATCAGCCCCAGCATTTT,CASSLIVRHHNQPQHF
TRBV4-1,.,TRBJ1-5,.,TGCGCCAGCAGCCAAGATGCCGAGGAGCCCCAGCATTTT,CASSQDAEEPQHF
TRBV24-1,.,TRBJ1-2,.,TGTGCCACCAGTGATTTGCCTAGGGAAGGCTACACCTTC,CATSDLPREGYTF
TRBV5-1,TRBD2,TRBJ2-1,.,TGCGCCAGCAGCATGGGACTAGCGGTCTACAATGAGCAGTTCTTC,CASSMGLAVYNEQFF
TRBV5-8,.,TRBJ1-2,.,TGTGCCAGCAGAAAGGCCTATAACTATGGCTACACCTTC,CASRKAYNYGYTF
TRBV19,TRBD2,TRBJ2-7,.,TGTGCCAGTAGTACTCGACTAGCGGGCTTATACGAGCAGTACTTC,CASSTRLAGLYEQYF
TRBV6-6,.,TRBJ1-5,.,TGTGCCAGCAGCCCCGTAGAGGGACTTCAGCCCCAGCATTTT,CASSPVEGLQPQHF
TRBV4-1,.,TRBJ2-7,few,TGCGCCAGCAGCCAAGAGATGTCCGTAGGGTACGAGCAGTACTTC,CASSQEMSVGYEQYF
TRBV6-5,TRBD1,TRBJ1-6,.,TGTGCCCTCGGGAGGGGGCTGGATTCACCCCTCCACTTT,CALGRGLDSPLHF
TRBV5-4,TRBD2,TRBJ2-1,.,TGTGCCAGCAGCCGGGGGACTAGTATCCCCAATGAGCAGTTCTTC,CASSRGTSIPNEQFF